The sequence of this T cell receptor beta chain was determined in a study of cytomegalovirus exposure and HLA in healthy donors. Study-wide context: An analysis done earlier identified fewer than 140 million unique TCR beta sequences from about 179 million T cells.

V lost 6 bases, J lost 4 bases, and 15 bases lay in between. Per germline, CDR1 MGHDK and CDR2 SYGVNS. The length of the CDR3 is 14 residues. Study observations and caveats: Most TCR sequences were uncommon, yet certain public TCRs appeared in many donors. DRB1 showed the most TCR associations and HLA-C the fewest in a later analysis, as rates varied by HLA locus.

Regarding this clone: Its antigen is currently unknown.

With 60 Vbeta and 13 Jbeta primers, the PCR was carried out. Sequencing used immunoSEQ multiplex PCR; TCRdb keeps in-frame clones, though not all of them. This table holds 130,000 or so clones, 77% found once. The sequence derives from a female donor in good health and CMV-seronegative. The chain employs TRBV25-1 and TRBJ1-1, with D unclear. Sequencing used PBMCs. CDR3 nucleotides: TGTGCCAGCAGCAGGTTGGGCCTGGGCACTGAAGCTTTCTTT. It is translated as CASSRLGLGTEAFF.